The text below deals with one TCR beta chain. The data stem from a study of human T cells and chemical hapten exposure. Time point noted: patch test 2, 6 weeks after DPC sensitization. Treatment of the sample: therapeutic diphenylcyclopropenone sensitization with weekly scalp DPC. TCRdb re-derived calls from the RACE reads in MiXCR, one entry per CDR3 protein. This table holds 35,000 to 45,000 distinct CDR3 sequences, 8% to 9% found once. The CDR3 is 13 residues long. Germline CDR1 reads SNHLY; CDR2 reads FYNNEI. The trim removed 7 bases at V and 7 bases at J, leaving 7 bases unmatched. V usage is TRBV2 and J usage is TRBJ1-5; 7 bases agree with TRBD1. The sequence came from a middle-aged woman with alopecia areata. Some clones in this sample may be carry-over from other donors' samples. The sequencing here drew on whole blood, taken in connection with sensitization to the hapten diphenylcyclopropenone (DPC). This chain's CDR3 is CASNPDREQPQHF. For the CDR3, the DNA is TGTGCCAGCAATCCAGACAGGGAGCAGCCCCAGCATTTT.